Listed below are T cell receptor beta chains from one sample, sequenced in a study of shared clonotypes between healthy human individuals. Here immunoSEQ multiplex PCR was the method, and the copy in TCRdb shows in-frame clones only, minus some. The data contain approximately 1,000,000 clones, about four fifths of them singletons. Sequenced material: memory CD4+ T cells from PBMCs. These receptors were obtained from a man aged 18 to 35 in good health. Some clones in this sample may be carry-over from other donors' samples. Both conserved end residues are part of each CDR3. D genes are given only for firm matches. Size is omitted from some rows. Given values are once, few, many or a class for expanded clones.

D	V	J	size	CDR3	DNA
TRBD2	TRBV5-1	TRBJ2-5	many	CASSLLAGVGETQYF	TGCGCCAGCAGCTTACTAGCGGGAGTAGGTGAGACCCAGTACTTC
-	TRBV11-2	TRBJ2-1	many	CASSHTGATRGYNEQFF	TGTGCCAGCAGCCACACCGGGGCTACGAGGGGATACAATGAGCAGTTCTTC
-	TRBV6-5	TRBJ1-2	-	CASSYSNRPVDGYTF	TGTGCCAGCAGTTACTCGAATAGGCCGGTCGATGGCTACACCTTC
TRBD1	TRBV5-4	TRBJ1-2	-	CASSFVRGYGYTF	TGTGCCAGCAGCTTTGTCAGGGGGTACGGCTACACCTTC
-	TRBV12-5	TRBJ2-1	once	CASGLVLGQPYNEQFF	TGTGCTAGTGGTTTGGTACTCGGACAGCCCTACAATGAGCAGTTCTTC
-	TRBV18	TRBJ2-7	-	CASSPRDTNREQYF	TGTGCCAGCTCACCACGGGACACCAACCGGGAGCAGTACTTC
TRBD1	TRBV6-5	TRBJ1-4	-	CASSPEPGQGAKLFF	TGTGCCAGCAGCCCGGAACCGGGACAGGGGGCAAAACTGTTTTTT
TRBD1	TRBV5-6	TRBJ1-2	-	CASSRDSSYGYTF	TGTGCCAGCAGTCGGGACAGCTCCTATGGCTACACCTTC
-	TRBV7-3	TRBJ2-7	-	CASSLLQGYEQYF	TGTGCCAGCAGCTTACTCCAGGGCTACGAGCAGTACTTC
-	TRBV5-6	TRBJ1-1	few	CASSLGRTGEAFF	TGTGCCAGCAGCTTGGGCCGAACGGGTGAAGCTTTCTTT
TRBD1	TRBV5-1	TRBJ2-4	-	CASSGTGAKNIQYF	TGCGCCAGCAGCGGGACAGGGGCCAAAAACATTCAGTACTTC
-	TRBV5-1	TRBJ1-2	many	CASSPTPESGYTF	TGCGCCAGCAGCCCGACCCCGGAGAGTGGCTACACCTTC
-	TRBV28	TRBJ1-3	-	CASSLARARSGNTIYF	TGTGCCAGCAGTTTAGCCAGGGCAAGGTCCGGAAACACCATATATTTT
-	TRBV7-2	TRBJ2-1	-	CASNNPRGGSYNEQFF	TGTGCCAGCAATAATCCCCGGGGCGGCTCCTACAATGAGCAGTTCTTC
TRBD1	TRBV6-6	TRBJ2-7	-	CASRTRDRGSYEQYF	TGTGCCAGCAGGACGAGGGACAGGGGGTCCTACGAGCAGTACTTC
-	TRBV6-1	TRBJ2-3	-	CASTVGNTDTQYF	TGTGCCAGCACGGTGGGGAACACAGATACGCAGTATTTT
-	TRBV5-4	TRBJ2-7	-	CASRERAEEPYEQYF	TGTGCCAGCAGAGAGCGGGCAGAGGAACCCTACGAGCAGTACTTC
-	TRBV28	TRBJ2-3	-	CASRRDTDTQYF	TGTGCCAGCAGGCGGGACACAGATACGCAGTATTTT
-	TRBV5-4	TRBJ2-1	few	CASSGAGTSRREQFF	TGTGCCAGCAGCGGCGCCGGGACTTCGAGACGTGAGCAGTTCTTC
-	TRBV30	TRBJ2-7	-	CAWSGSQATKYYEQYF	TGTGCCTGGAGTGGAAGTCAGGCTACAAAATACTACGAGCAGTACTTC
TRBD1	TRBV4-2	TRBJ1-3	-	CASRETGKRDTIYF	TGTGCCAGCAGAGAGACAGGGAAGAGAGACACCATATATTTT
-	TRBV7-9	TRBJ2-1	-	CASSRLEGQFF	TGTGCCAGCAGCCGTCTGGAGGGGCAGTTCTTC
TRBD1	TRBV29-1	TRBJ1-2	once	CSVMNPGGSGDYGYTF	TGCAGCGTGATGAATCCAGGGGGCTCGGGAGACTATGGCTACACCTTC
TRBD1	TRBV28	TRBJ2-7	-	CASRSAGTGDGSF	TGTGCCAGCCGATCCGCCGGGACAGGGGACGGTAGCTTC
-	TRBV29-1	TRBJ2-1	few	CSVAPPGVSRGQFF	TGCAGCGTTGCCCCTCCCGGGGTCTCGAGGGGGCAGTTCTTC
-	TRBV5-8	TRBJ1-4	-	CASTPLGESNEKLFF	TGTGCCAGCACCCCACTGGGGGAATCTAATGAAAAACTGTTTTTT
-	TRBV5-1	TRBJ2-5	-	CASSLGRETQYF	TGCGCCAGCAGCTTGGGGCGTGAGACCCAGTACTTC
-	TRBV9	TRBJ2-7	-	CASSVSVSGTEQYF	TGTGCCAGCAGCGTCTCGGTTTCCGGGACCGAGCAGTACTTC
TRBD1	TRBV28	TRBJ1-3	-	CASSFIRGRNPGYTIYF	TGTGCCAGCAGTTTTATCAGGGGGCGGAATCCGGGGTACACCATATATTTT
TRBD1	TRBV29-1	TRBJ2-5	few	CSVEAYGDRAQETQYF	TGCAGCGTTGAAGCCTATGGGGACAGGGCCCAAGAGACCCAGTACTTC
-	TRBV7-3	TRBJ2-1	-	CASSLSPSRANNEQFF	TGTGCCAGCAGCTTAAGCCCTAGCAGGGCCAACAATGAGCAGTTCTTC
-	TRBV4-1	TRBJ1-5	once	CASGQEGHQPQHF	TGCGCCAGCGGCCAAGAAGGCCATCAGCCCCAGCATTTT